The 2 T cell receptor beta chains below come from one sample, sequenced in a study of T cell responses to AZD1222 COVID-19 vaccine. Data came from immunoSEQ multiplex PCR; TCRdb stores just in-frame clones and leaves some out. Of 90,000 to 150,000 clones in the sample, approximately 85% were seen once. Material: peripheral blood, obtained on day 0 of AZD1222 vaccination. These receptors were obtained from an adult in good health.

The rearrangement uses TRBV6-5 and TRBJ1-5, with 9 bases matching TRBD1. The germline CDR1 and CDR2 sequences are MNHEY and SVGAGI. The J segment lost 6 bases and the V segment lost 6 bases, leaving 6 bases of the junction unmatched. The CDR3 contains 14 residues. CDR3 bases: TGTGCCAGCAGCCGGGACAGGGTCCTTCAGCCCCAGCATTTT. Translation gives CASSRDRVLQPQHF.

The rearrangement joins TRBV2 to TRBJ2-2; 9 nucleotides match TRBD1. The CDR3 has 15 amino acids. Germline CDR1 and CDR2: SNHLY and FYNNEI. The V gene end was trimmed by 6 bases and the J gene end by 5 bases; junction bases not matched to a gene: 7. CDR3 bases: TGTGCCAGCAGGGACGACAGGGGGATGACCGGGGAGCTGTTTTTT. Protein product: CASRDDRGMTGELFF.